One sample yielded the 19 T cell receptor beta chains listed below, sequenced in a study of cytomegalovirus exposure and HLA in healthy donors. Use of 60 Vbeta and 13 Jbeta primers characterized the PCR. The assay was immunoSEQ multiplex PCR, and TCRdb's table has in-frame clones only and misses some. The sample holds about 98,000 clones; 75% to 85% are singletons and the top ten take 10% to 11%. Sequencing was done on a sample of PBMCs. These receptors were collected from a man younger than 30 in good health and CMV-seropositive.

Only one count was recorded for this clone. This chain joins TRBV4-1 and TRBJ2-7; 9 bases fit TRBD1. Trimming removed 3 bases from V and 3 bases from J; junction bases left unmatched: 9. The CDR3 totals 16 residues. Germline V gives CDR1 MGHRA, CDR2 YSYEKL. The CDR3 DNA reads as TGCGCCAGCAGCCAGAAGGGTCCGGACAGGGGCTACGAGCAGTACTTC. This encodes CASSQKGPDRGYEQYF.

This sequence joins TRBV19 and TRBJ1-5; 8 nucleotides match TRBD1. Germline CDR1 LNHDA, CDR2 SQIVND (reference sequence). V gave up 3 bases and J gave up 2 bases; unmatched junction bases: 15. The CDR3 has 19 amino acids. The CDR3 protein is CASSILRQGYLERNQPQHF. CDR3 coding DNA: TGTGCCAGTAGTATCCTCCGACAGGGGTACTTAGAACGCAATCAGCCCCAGCATTTT. Full variable domain (rest looked up from reference TRBV19 and TRBJ1-5): DGGITQSPKYLFRKEGQNVTLSCEQNLNHDAMYWYRQDPGQGLRLIYYSQIVNDFQKGDIAEGYSVSREKKESFPLTVTSAQKNPTAFYLCASSILRQGYLERNQPQHFGDGTRLSIL.

The rearrangement joins TRBV5-1 to TRBJ2-7, with 9 positions matching TRBD1. V was clipped by 3 bases and J by 2 bases; unmatched bases: 0. Germline V CDR1 and CDR2: SGHRS, YFSETQ. The CDR3 contains 13 residues. CDR3 coding DNA: TGCGCCAGCAGCTACAGGGGGCCCTACGAGCAGTACTTC. It translates to CASSYRGPYEQYF.

V gene TRBV2 combines with J gene TRBJ2-1, with a weak D call TRBD1 (6 bases). The germline V gene encodes CDR1 SNHLY and CDR2 FYNNEI. This CDR3 region has 15 residues. V was cut by 7 bases and J by 2 bases, with 15 bases left in between. The CDR3 DNA is TGTGCCAGCAACCAGAGACAGGCTACCTACAATGAGCAGTTCTTC. Its translation: CASNQRQATYNEQFF.

This clone appeared a few times. This rearrangement joins TRBV6-5 to TRBJ1-1; unclear D gene. The ends were cut back, 6 bases at V and 0 bases at J, with 11 bases in the middle. Germline values: CDR1 MNHEY, CDR2 SVGAGI. The CDR3 runs 14 residues. The CDR3 DNA reads as TGTGCCAGCAGCGCCTCGGAGCTGAACACTGAAGCTTTCTTT. This codes for CASSASELNTEAFF.

This rearrangement joins TRBV27 to TRBJ2-4, with 8 bases that match TRBD2. Germline V gene data show CDR1 as MNHEY and CDR2 as SMNVEV (reference sequence). The CDR3 extends over 16 amino acids. After removal of 4 bases from V and 8 bases from J, the junction contained 13 bases not matched to a gene. The CDR3 sequence is CASSYAFGGGADIQYF. CDR3 bases: TGTGCCAGCAGTTATGCTTTCGGGGGGGGAGCGGACATTCAGTACTTC.

V is TRBV29-1 and J is TRBJ1-1, with a weak D call TRBD1 (5 bases). The germline gives CDR1 SQVTM, CDR2 ANQGSEA. V shed 7 bases and J shed 0 bases, with 18 bases lying between them. The length of the CDR3 is 15 residues. The CDR3 here is CSAGRGQNVNTEAFF. DNA for the CDR3: TGCAGCGCCGGGAGAGGACAAAATGTGAACACTGAAGCTTTCTTT. Based on the CDR3 plus reference TRBV29-1 and TRBJ1-1, the full variable domain is SAVISQKPSRDICQRGTSLTIQCQVDSQVTMMFWYRQQPGQSLTLIATANQGSEATYESGFVIDKFPISRPNLTFSTLTVSNMSPEDSSIYLCSAGRGQNVNTEAFFGQGTRLTVV.

In its sample, this clone was seen once. V usage is TRBV28 and J usage is TRBJ2-5, with 8 bases lining up with TRBD1. The J call may not be correct, given that the DNA end is closer to TRBJ2-7. This CDR3 has 12 residues. Germline assignment: CDR1 MDHEN and CDR2 SYDVKM. The CDR3 spells CASLDRAGEQYF. The CDR3 nucleotides read TGTGCCAGCCTGGACAGGGCGGGCGAGCAGTACTTC.

This chain links TRBV30 with TRBJ1-2; a weak D match, TRBD1 (5 bases). CDR3 size: 14 residues. V was shortened by 4 bases and J by 2 bases, with 14 bases between the two germline ends. Germline assignment: CDR1 GTSNPN and CDR2 SVGIG (reference sequence). The CDR3 DNA follows: TGTGCCTGGAACCCCGACAGTCTAAACTATGGCTACACCTTC. This gives the protein CAWNPDSLNYGYTF. The full variable domain, in which reference TRBV30 and TRBJ1-2 provide the parts outside the CDR3, is SQTIHQWPATLVQPVGSPLSLECTVEGTSNPNLYWYRQAAGRGLQLLFYSVGIGQISSEVPQNLSASRPQDRQFILSSKKLLLSDSGFYLCAWNPDSLNYGYTFGSGTRLTVV.

This chain joins TRBV6-5 and TRBJ1-5; TRBD1 is a possible D gene (5 bases). CDR3 length equals 14 residues. V was shortened by 6 bases and J by 6 bases, with 15 bases between the two germline ends. Germline V CDR1 and CDR2: MNHEY, SVGAGI. The CDR3 region has the DNA TGTGCCAGCAGAAGTAGGCAGGGCGGTCAGCCCCAGCATTTT. Residues: CASRSRQGGQPQHF.

This clone appeared once. The chain carries TRBV6-5 and TRBJ2-3, with 9 bases that match TRBD2. Germline V lookup: CDR1 MNHEY, CDR2 SVGAGI. Germline trimming cut 2 bases from V and 3 bases from J; bases unmatched to any gene: 3. The CDR3 sequence is 15 residues long. Written as DNA, the CDR3 is TGTGCCAGCAGTTACCTGGGACTAGCAACAGATACGCAGTATTTT. Protein product: CASSYLGLATDTQYF.

This clone came up a few times. The chain recombines TRBV6-5 with TRBJ2-1; TRBD2 agrees at 10 bases. CDR1 is MNHEY and CDR2 is SVGAGI in the germline V gene. With 5 bases clipped from V and 14 bases from J, the junction kept 6 bases outside the gene matches. CDR3 size: 12 residues. The CDR3 coding sequence is TGTGCCAGCAGTGCGGGCCTAGCGGGGGAGTTCTTC. It specifies CASSAGLAGEFF.

The V call is TRBV28, the J call TRBJ1-1, with D possibly TRBD1 on 5 matching bases. Trimming removed 2 bases at V and 1 base at J, with 8 bases between. The length of the CDR3 is 14 residues. Germline V CDR1 and CDR2: MDHEN, SYDVKM. The CDR3 nucleotides read TGTGCCAGCAGTTTACAGGGAGGGAACACTGAAGCTTTCTTT. It yields the protein CASSLQGGNTEAFF. The whole variable domain, remainder taken from reference TRBV28 and TRBJ1-1, is DVKVTQSSRYLVKRTGEKVFLECVQDMDHENMFWYRQDPGLGLRLIYFSYDVKMKEKGDIPEGYSVSREKKERFSLILESASTNQTSMYLCASSLQGGNTEAFFGQGTRLTVV.

This clone occurred a few times. The V gene is TRBV7-2, the J gene TRBJ2-1; weak D call: TRBD2 (6 bases). The CDR3 runs to 15 residues. Germline lookup yields CDR1 SGHTA and CDR2 FQGNSA. The V gene lost 1 base and the J gene lost 9 bases, with 16 bases spanning the gap. The CDR3 DNA follows: TGTGCCAGCAGCTTAGTCACTAGCCTGGGTCGTGAGCAGTTCTTC. Translation gives CASSLVTSLGREQFF.

The chain has TRBV7-9 and TRBJ1-1, with TRBD1 as a possible D gene (6 bases). Germline V CDR1 and CDR2: SEHNR, FQNEAQ (reference sequence). This CDR3 has 12 residues. V was shortened by 8 bases and J by 2 bases, with 9 bases between the two germline ends. In DNA form, the CDR3 reads TGTGCCAGCCGTGGGGGCAACACTGAAGCTTTCTTT. Its translation: CASRGGNTEAFF.

The chain is built from TRBV5-6 and TRBJ1-5; no firm D call. The CDR3 covers 16 residues. V dropped 0 bases and J dropped 0 bases, with 10 bases sitting between them. Germline CDR1 SGHDT, CDR2 YYEEEE. CDR3 sequence reads: CASSLAGRYSNQPQHF. The CDR3 DNA is TGTGCCAGCAGCTTGGCCGGGAGGTATAGCAATCAGCCCCAGCATTTT.

The rearrangement uses TRBV9 and TRBJ1-2, with D unclear. Per germline, CDR1 SGDLS and CDR2 YYNGEE. Trimming removed 7 bases from V and 5 bases from J, with 12 bases in between. This CDR3 contains 12 residues. CDR3 in amino acids: CASLDFPYGYTF. The CDR3 DNA follows: TGTGCCAGCCTCGACTTCCCTTATGGCTACACCTTC.

About this clone: The junction departs from germline at one end; a sequencing error may be responsible. The chain recombines TRBV27 with TRBJ2-2; a weak D match, TRBD2 (5 bases). CDR3 length: 12 amino acids. Germline assignment: CDR1 MNHEY and CDR2 SMNVEV (reference sequence). The CDR3 DNA follows: TGTGCCAGCAGTCCCCACACCGGGGAGCTATTTTTT. Translation gives CASSPHTGELFF.

The rearrangement uses TRBV6-1 and TRBJ1-2; 7 nucleotides align to TRBD1. Germline CDR1 and CDR2: MNHNS and SASEGT. J was trimmed by 9 bases and V by 6 bases; bases with no gene match: 1. The length of the CDR3 is 10 residues. The CDR3 bases are TGTGCCAGCAGGACAGGGAGCTACACCTTC. Amino acid sequence: CASRTGSYTF.